This T cell receptor (beta chain) is drawn from a study of identical twins. Study-level points and caveats: Partly confounded zero-insertion analyses could result from invariant MAIT and iNKT cells.

CDR1 SGHTA and CDR2 FQGNSA come from the germline V gene. Trimming removed 1 base at V and 0 bases at J, with 10 bases between. The CDR3 is 17 amino acids. This clonotype was observed a few times. Antigen unknown. TCRdb re-analysed the 5' RACE reads in MiXCR, keeping a single row per CDR3 protein. Here the sample spans 1.5 million to 2 million distinct CDR3 sequences, more than 30% being singletons. The V call is TRBV7-2, the J call TRBJ2-6; D is undetermined. The TCR comes from a newborn girl in good health. Sequencing input: cord blood. The CDR3 DNA reads TGTGCCAGCAGCTTAGGGTCTTCCATCTCTGGGGCCAACGTCCTGACTTTC. This codes for CASSLGSSISGANVLTF.